This TCR beta chain derives from a study of blood T cell repertoires in COVID-19. Libraries were prepared by immunoSEQ multiplex PCR; TCRdb keeps only in-frame clonotypes and omits some of them. The sample holds 250,000 to 300,000 clones; 75% to 90% are singletons and the top ten take about 4.9%. This clone was seen just once. V lost 6 bases and J 5 bases, leaving 11 bases between the germline ends. The germline V gene has CDR1 SNHLY and CDR2 FYNNEI. The CDR3 extends over 12 amino acids. Material for sequencing was peripheral blood. This sequence originates from a man aged 60 to 69 who had recovered from COVID-19. The chain employs TRBV2 and TRBJ2-7; TRBD2 is a possible D gene (7 bases). The CDR3 DNA is TGTGCCAGCAGGGGGGGGGCCCACGAGCAGTACTTC. It yields the protein CASRGGAHEQYF.